Included here is one T cell receptor (beta chain) sequence, with context. Original methodology: Reference gene primers were amplified, and this amplification served to estimate nucleated cell counts. Here immunoSEQ multiplex PCR was the method, and the copy in TCRdb shows in-frame clones only, minus some. That table gives V, J and clone size, and the DNA gave D and trimming. The sample shows 100,000 to 150,000 clones, about 70% of them seen only once. The CDR3 runs to 13 residues. The V segment lost 8 bases and the J segment 4 bases; nucleotides outside the gene matches: 3. Looked up from germline, CDR1 is MNHEY and CDR2 is SMNVEV (reference sequence). The source of the sample is a study of blood T cell repertoires in COVID-19. The wider study: PBMCs, B-cell-depleted T cells, or T cells provided the cDNA or gDNA that made up the material.

The chain combines TRBV27 with TRBJ2-1; 9 bases are a match to TRBD1. What was sequenced was peripheral blood. This receptor was identified in a woman between 65 and 79 years old with acute or convalescent COVID-19. The CDR3 DNA is TGTGCCAGCCGGACAGGGGTATACAATGAGCAGTTCTTC. Protein: CASRTGVYNEQFF.